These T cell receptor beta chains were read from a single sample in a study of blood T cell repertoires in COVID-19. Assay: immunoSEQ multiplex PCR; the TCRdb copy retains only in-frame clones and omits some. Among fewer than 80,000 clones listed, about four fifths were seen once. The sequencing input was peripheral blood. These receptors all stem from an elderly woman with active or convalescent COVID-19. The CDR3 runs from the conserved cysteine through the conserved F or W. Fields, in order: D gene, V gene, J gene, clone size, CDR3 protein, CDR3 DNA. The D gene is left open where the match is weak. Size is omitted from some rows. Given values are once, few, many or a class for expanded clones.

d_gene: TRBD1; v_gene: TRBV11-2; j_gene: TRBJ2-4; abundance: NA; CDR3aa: CASSTGQGNIQYF; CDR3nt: TGTGCCAGCAGCACAGGACAGGGGAACATTCAGTACTTC
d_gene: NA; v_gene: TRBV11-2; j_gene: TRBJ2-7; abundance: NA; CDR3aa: CASSLEAGLYEQYF; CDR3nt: TGTGCCAGCAGCTTAGAGGCGGGCCTCTACGAGCAGTACTTC
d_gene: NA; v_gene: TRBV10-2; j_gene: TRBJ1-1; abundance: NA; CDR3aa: CASSRDTNFEAFF; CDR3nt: TGCGCCAGCAGTCGGGACACCAATTTTGAAGCTTTCTTT
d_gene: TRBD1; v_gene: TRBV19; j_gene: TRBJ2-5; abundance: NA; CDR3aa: CASTGTGETQYF; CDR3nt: TGTGCCAGTACCGGGACAGGAGAGACCCAGTACTTC
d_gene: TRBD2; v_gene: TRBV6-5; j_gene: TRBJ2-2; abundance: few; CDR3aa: CASSRTSSNTGELFF; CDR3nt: TGTGCCAGCTCCCGGACTAGCAGCAACACCGGGGAGCTGTTTTTT
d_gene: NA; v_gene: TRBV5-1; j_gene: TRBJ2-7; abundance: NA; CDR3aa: CASSQLRDPYEQYF; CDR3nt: TGCGCCAGCAGCCAACTCAGGGATCCCTACGAGCAGTACTTC
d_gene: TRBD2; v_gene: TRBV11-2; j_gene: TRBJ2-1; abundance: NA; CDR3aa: CASSLYYTSGGREQFF; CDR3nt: TGTGCCAGCAGCTTATATTACACTAGCGGGGGGAGGGAGCAGTTCTTC
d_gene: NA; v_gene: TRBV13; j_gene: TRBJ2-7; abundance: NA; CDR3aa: CASSRESSYEQYF; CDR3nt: TGTGCCAGCAGCCGGGAAAGCTCCTACGAGCAGTACTTC
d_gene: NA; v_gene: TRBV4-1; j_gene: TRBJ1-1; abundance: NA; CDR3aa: CASSQDQGSSTEAFF; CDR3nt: TGCGCCAGCAGCCAAGATCAGGGTTCTAGCACTGAAGCTTTCTTT
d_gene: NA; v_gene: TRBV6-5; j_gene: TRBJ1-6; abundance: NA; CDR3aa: CASRDRFKNSPLHF; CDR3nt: TGTGCCAGCAGGGACAGATTTAAGAATTCACCCCTCCACTTT
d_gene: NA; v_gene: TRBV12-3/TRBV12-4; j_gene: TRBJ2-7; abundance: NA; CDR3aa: CVNIEDYEQYF; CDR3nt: TGTGTCAACATCGAGGACTACGAGCAGTACTTC
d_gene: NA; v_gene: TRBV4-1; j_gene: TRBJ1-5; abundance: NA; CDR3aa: CASSHLTPTPGGQPQHF; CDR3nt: TGCGCCAGCAGCCACCTCACCCCGACTCCTGGGGGCCAGCCCCAGCATTTT
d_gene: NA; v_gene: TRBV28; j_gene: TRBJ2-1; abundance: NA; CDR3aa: CASRPSRGLFYNEQFF; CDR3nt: TGTGCCAGCAGGCCCTCCAGGGGTTTATTCTACAATGAGCAGTTCTTC
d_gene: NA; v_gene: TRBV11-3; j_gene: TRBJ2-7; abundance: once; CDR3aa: CASSYNSYEQYF; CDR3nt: TGTGCCAGCAGCTATAACTCCTACGAGCAGTACTTC
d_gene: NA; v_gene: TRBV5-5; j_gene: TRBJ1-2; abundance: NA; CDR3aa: CASSLDSGGRPRSNYGYTF; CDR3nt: TGTGCCAGCAGCTTGGATTCGGGAGGCAGGCCACGTTCAAACTATGGCTACACCTTC
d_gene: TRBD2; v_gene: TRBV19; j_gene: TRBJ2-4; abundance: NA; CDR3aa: CASSANAGTTVLGNIQYF; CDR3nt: TGTGCCAGTAGTGCAAATGCCGGGACTACAGTCCTGGGGAACATTCAGTACTTC
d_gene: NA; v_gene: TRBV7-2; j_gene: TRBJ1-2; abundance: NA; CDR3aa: CASSSIQGNYGYTF; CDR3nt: TGTGCCAGCAGCTCGATACAGGGTAACTATGGCTACACCTTC
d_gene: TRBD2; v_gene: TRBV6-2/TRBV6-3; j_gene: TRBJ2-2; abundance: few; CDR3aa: CASSASRTSGNTGELFF; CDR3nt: TGTGCCAGCAGCGCTTCCCGGACTAGCGGGAACACCGGGGAGCTGTTTTTT
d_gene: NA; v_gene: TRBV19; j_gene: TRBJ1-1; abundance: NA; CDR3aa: CASKAGEYTEAFF; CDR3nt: TGTGCCAGTAAGGCAGGGGAGTACACTGAAGCTTTCTTT
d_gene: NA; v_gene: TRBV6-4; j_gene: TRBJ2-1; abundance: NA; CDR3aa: CASSDRGSYNEQFF; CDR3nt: TGTGCCAGCAGTGACAGGGGGTCCTACAATGAGCAGTTCTTC
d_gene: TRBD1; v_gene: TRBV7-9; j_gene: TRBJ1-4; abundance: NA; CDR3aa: CASSLGSGGVEKLFF; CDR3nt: TGTGCCAGCAGCTTAGGATCAGGGGGCGTTGAAAAACTGTTTTTT
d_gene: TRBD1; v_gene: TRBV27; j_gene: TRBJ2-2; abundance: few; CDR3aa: CASSRQGSSNTGELFF; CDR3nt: TGTGCCAGCAGTCGACAGGGGTCGTCGAACACCGGGGAGCTGTTTTTT
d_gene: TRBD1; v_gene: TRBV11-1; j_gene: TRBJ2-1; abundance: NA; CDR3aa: CASSLARGHYEQFF; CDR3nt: TGTGCCAGCAGCTTAGCCAGGGGGCACTATGAGCAGTTCTTC
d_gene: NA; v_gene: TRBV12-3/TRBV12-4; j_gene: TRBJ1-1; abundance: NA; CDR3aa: CASRGPEAFF; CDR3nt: TGTGCCAGCAGGGGGCCTGAAGCTTTCTTT
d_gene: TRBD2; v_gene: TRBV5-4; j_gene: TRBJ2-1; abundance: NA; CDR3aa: CASSFGGSSSYNEQFF; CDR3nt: TGTGCCAGCAGCTTCGGGGGGAGTAGCTCCTACAATGAGCAGTTCTTC
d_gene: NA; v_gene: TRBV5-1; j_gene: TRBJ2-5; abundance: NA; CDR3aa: CASSPRGSARETQYF; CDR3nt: TGCGCCAGCAGCCCCAGGGGCTCCGCCAGGGAGACCCAGTACTTC
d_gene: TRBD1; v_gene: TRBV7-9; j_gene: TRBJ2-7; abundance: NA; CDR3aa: CASSLVAGTGGSYEQYF; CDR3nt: TGTGCCAGCAGCTTAGTGGCCGGGACAGGGGGCTCCTACGAGCAGTACTTC
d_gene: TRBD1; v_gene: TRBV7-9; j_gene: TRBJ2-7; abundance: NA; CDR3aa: CASSFGQGHEQYF; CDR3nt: TGTGCCAGCAGCTTCGGACAGGGGCACGAGCAGTACTTC
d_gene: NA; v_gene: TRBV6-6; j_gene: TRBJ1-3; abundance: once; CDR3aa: CASSRLRQGSGNTIYF; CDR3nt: TGTGCCAGCAGCCGCCTACGGCAGGGGTCCGGAAACACCATATATTTT
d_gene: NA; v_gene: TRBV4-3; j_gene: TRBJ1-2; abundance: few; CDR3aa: CASSQDRAVPIYGYTF; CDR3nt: TGCGCCAGCAGCCAAGATAGAGCCGTCCCAATCTATGGCTACACCTTC
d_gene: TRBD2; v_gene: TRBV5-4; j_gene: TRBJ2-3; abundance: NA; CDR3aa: CASSRRSGREMSRDTQYF; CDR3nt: TGTGCCAGCAGCCGGAGGAGCGGGAGGGAAATGAGCAGGGATACGCAGTATTTT
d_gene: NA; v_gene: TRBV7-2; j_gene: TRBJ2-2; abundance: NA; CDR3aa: CASIGEGATGELFF; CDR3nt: TGTGCCAGCATTGGTGAAGGAGCTACCGGGGAGCTGTTTTTT
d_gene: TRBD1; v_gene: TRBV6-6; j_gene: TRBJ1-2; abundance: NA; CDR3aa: CASSSQQGLANGYTF; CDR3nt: TGTGCCAGCAGTTCCCAACAGGGGCTAGCTAACGGCTACACCTTC
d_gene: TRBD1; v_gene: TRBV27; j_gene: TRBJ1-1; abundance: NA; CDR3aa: CASSRMPGQLNTEAFF; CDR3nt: TGTGCCAGCAGTCGAATGCCGGGACAGCTGAACACTGAAGCTTTCTTT
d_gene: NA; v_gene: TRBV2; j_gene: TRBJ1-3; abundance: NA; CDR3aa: CASSGVRGQGLNTIYF; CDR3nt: TGTGCCAGCAGTGGAGTGAGAGGGCAGGGGCTAAACACCATATATTTT
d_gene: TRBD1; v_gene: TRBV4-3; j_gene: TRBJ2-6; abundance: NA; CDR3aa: CASSRSGQGYSGANVLTF; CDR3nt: TGCGCCAGCAGCCGTTCGGGACAGGGATACTCTGGGGCCAACGTCCTGACTTTC
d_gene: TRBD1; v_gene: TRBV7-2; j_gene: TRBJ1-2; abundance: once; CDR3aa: CASSLGSGGGYYGYTF; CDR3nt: TGTGCCAGCAGCTTGGGTTCGGGAGGGGGCTACTATGGCTACACCTTC
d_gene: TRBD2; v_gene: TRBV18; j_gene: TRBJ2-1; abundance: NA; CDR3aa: CASSHRTSGRGNEQFF; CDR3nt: TGTGCCAGCTCCCACAGGACTAGCGGGAGAGGCAATGAGCAGTTCTTC
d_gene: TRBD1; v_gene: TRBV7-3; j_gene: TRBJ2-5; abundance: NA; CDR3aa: CASSLGRRTGGYQETQYF; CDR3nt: TGTGCCAGCAGCTTGGGGAGACGGACAGGGGGGTACCAAGAGACCCAGTACTTC
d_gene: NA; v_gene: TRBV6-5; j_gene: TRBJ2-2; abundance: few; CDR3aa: CASSWTGYTGELFF; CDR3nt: TGTGCCAGCAGCTGGACGGGGTACACCGGGGAGCTGTTTTTT
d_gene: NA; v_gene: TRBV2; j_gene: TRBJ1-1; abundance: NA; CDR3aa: CASNVERGAGSEAFF; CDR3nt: TGTGCCAGCAACGTCGAGCGGGGCGCCGGGAGTGAAGCTTTCTTT
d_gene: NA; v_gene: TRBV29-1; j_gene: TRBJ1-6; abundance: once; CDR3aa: CSVREDNSYNSPLHF; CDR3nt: TGCAGCGTTCGGGAGGACAACTCCTATAATTCACCCCTCCACTTT
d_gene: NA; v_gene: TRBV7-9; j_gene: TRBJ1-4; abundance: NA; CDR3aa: CASSLAGVHEKLFF; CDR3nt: TGTGCCAGCAGCCTGGCGGGAGTTCATGAAAAACTGTTTTTT
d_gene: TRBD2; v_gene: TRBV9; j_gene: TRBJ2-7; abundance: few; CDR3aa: CASSYTPAGGRVEQYF; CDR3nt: TGTGCCAGCAGCTACACTCCCGCGGGGGGGCGGGTCGAGCAGTACTTC
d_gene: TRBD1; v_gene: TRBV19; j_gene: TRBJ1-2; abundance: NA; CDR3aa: CASSGVGQGEDSFNYGYTF; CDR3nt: TGTGCCAGTAGTGGGGTTGGACAGGGAGAGGACTCTTTTAACTATGGCTACACCTTC
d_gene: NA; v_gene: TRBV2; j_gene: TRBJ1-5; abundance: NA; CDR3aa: CASSVGRDSNQPQHF; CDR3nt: TGTGCCAGCAGTGTGGGCAGAGACAGCAATCAGCCCCAGCATTTT
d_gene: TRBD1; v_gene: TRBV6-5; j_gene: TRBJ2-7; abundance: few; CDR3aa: CASRPRTGGRYEQYF; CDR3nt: TGTGCCAGCAGGCCCAGGACAGGGGGCCGGTACGAGCAGTACTTC
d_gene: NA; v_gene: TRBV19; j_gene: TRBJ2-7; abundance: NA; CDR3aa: CASSSPTAYYEQYF; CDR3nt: TGTGCCAGTAGTTCCCCGACAGCCTACTACGAGCAGTACTTC
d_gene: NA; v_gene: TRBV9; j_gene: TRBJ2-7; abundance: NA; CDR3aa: CASSVGAGEQYEQYF; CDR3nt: TGTGCCAGCAGCGTAGGGGCAGGCGAACAGTACGAGCAGTACTTC
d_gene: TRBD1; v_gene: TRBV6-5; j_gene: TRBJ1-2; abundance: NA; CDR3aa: CASSTGQVYGYTF; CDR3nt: TGTGCCAGCAGTACCGGACAGGTTTATGGCTACACCTTC
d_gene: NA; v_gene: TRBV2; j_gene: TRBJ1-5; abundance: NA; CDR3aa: CASSEEQGGNQPQHF; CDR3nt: TGTGCCAGCAGTGAAGAACAGGGAGGCAATCAGCCCCAGCATTTT
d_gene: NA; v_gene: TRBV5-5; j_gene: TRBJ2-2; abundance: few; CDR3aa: CASSFIGERELFF; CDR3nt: TGTGCCAGCAGCTTCATAGGGGAAAGGGAGCTGTTTTTT
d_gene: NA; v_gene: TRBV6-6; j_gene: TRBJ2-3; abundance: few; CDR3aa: CASSQRRATSTDTQYF; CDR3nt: TGTGCCAGCAGCCAAAGGAGGGCCACTAGCACAGATACGCAGTATTTT
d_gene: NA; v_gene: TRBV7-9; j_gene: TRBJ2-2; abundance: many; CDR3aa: CASSPRGGTNTGELFF; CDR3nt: TGTGCCAGCAGCCCCCGTGGAGGGACGAACACCGGGGAGCTGTTTTTT